This T cell receptor (beta chain) was sequenced in a study of blood T cell repertoires in COVID-19. Using immunoSEQ multiplex PCR, the repertoire was profiled, and TCRdb retains in-frame clones only, with some absent. The table shows under 150,000 clones, with about 75% occurring only once. With 4 bases removed from V and 3 bases from J, the gap between germline ends came to 20 bases. The CDR3 contains 16 residues. The V gene's germline CDR1 is SGHTS and CDR2 YDEGEE. The chain carries TRBV5-8 and TRBJ2-7; perhaps TRBD2 as D (6 bases). The source material was PBMCs or T cells enriched from blood (not recorded which). The sequence derives from a woman between 45 and 60 years old who had recovered from COVID-19. The CDR3 coding sequence is TGTGCCAGCAGCCCCTATTACGGGGGAAAACTCTACGAGCAGTACTTC. The encoded protein is CASSPYYGGKLYEQYF.